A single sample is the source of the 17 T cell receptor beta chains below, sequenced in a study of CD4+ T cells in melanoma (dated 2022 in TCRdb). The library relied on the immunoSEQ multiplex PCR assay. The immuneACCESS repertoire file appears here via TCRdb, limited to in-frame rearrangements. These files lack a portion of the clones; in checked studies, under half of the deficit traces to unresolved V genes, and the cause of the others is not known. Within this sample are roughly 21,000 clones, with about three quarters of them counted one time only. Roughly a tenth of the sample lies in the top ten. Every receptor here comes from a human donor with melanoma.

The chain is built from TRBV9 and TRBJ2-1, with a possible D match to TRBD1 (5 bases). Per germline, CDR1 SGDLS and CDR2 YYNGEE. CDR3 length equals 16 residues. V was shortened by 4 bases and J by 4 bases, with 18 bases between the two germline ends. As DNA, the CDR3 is TGTGCCAGCAGCCAAGCAAGGGGCTCTATGTACAATGAGCAGTTCTTC. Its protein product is CASSQARGSMYNEQFF.

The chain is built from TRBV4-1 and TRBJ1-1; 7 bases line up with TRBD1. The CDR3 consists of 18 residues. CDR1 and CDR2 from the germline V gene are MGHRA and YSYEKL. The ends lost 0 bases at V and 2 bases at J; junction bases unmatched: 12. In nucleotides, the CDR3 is TGCGCCAGCAGCCAAGATCGCGGCAGGGGGAGGTCCAACACTGAAGCTTTCTTT. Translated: CASSQDRGRGRSNTEAFF.

The CDR3 nucleotides are TGCGCCAGCAGCCAGCATCCGGGACAGCCTCCCTACGAGCAGTACTTC. This codes for CASSQHPGQPPYEQYF. This chain joins TRBV4-1 and TRBJ2-7; 7 bases are a match to TRBD1. Trimming cost V 3 bases and J 2 bases; bases outside gene matches: 10. This CDR3 contains 16 residues. CDR1 is MGHRA and CDR2 is YSYEKL in the germline V gene.

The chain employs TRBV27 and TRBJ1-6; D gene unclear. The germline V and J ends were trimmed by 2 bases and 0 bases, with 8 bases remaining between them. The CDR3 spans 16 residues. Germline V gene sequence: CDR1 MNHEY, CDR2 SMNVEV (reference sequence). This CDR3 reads CASSLGYGSYNSPLHF. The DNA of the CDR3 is TGTGCCAGCAGTTTAGGGTACGGCTCCTATAATTCACCCCTCCACTTT.

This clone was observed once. The CDR3 sequence is CASSFYSGGSVQETQYF. The CDR3 DNA sequence: TGTGCCAGCAGCTTTTACAGCGGGGGGTCGGTTCAAGAGACCCAGTACTTC. The rearrangement uses TRBV5-6 and TRBJ2-5; 9 bases fit TRBD2. Germline V gene data show CDR1 as SGHDT and CDR2 as YYEEEE. This CDR3 has 17 residues. V lost 2 bases and J lost 2; bases outside the gene matches: 10.

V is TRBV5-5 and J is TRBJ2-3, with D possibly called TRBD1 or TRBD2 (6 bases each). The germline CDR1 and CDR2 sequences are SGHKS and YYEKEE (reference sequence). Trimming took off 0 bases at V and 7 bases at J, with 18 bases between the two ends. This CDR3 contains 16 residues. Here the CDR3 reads CASSLATGRPENTQYF. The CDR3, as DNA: TGTGCCAGCAGCTTGGCCACAGGGAGGCCAGAAAATACGCAGTATTTT. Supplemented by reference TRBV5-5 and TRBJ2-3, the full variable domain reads DAGVTQSPTHLIKTRGQQVTLRCSPISGHKSVSWYQQVLGQGPQFIFQYYEKEERGRGNFPDRFSARQFPNYSSELNVNALLLGDSALYLCASSLATGRPENTQYFGPGTRLTVL.

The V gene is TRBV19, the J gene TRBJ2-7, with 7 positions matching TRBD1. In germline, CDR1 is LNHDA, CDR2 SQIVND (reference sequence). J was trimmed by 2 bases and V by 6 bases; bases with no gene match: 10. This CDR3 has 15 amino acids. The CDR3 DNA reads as TGTGCCAGTAGAAGACAGGGATACGCCACCTACGAGCAGTACTTC. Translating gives CASRRQGYATYEQYF. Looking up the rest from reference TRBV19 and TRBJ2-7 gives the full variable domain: DGGITQSPKYLFRKEGQNVTLSCEQNLNHDAMYWYRQDPGQGLRLIYYSQIVNDFQKGDIAEGYSVSREKKESFPLTVTSAQKNPTAFYLCASRRQGYATYEQYFGPGTRLTVT.

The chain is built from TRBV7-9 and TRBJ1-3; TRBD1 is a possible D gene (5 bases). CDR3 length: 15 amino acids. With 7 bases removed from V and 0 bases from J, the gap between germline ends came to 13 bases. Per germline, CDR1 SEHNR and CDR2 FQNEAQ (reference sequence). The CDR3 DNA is TGTGCCAGCACCCCGTCGGGGCCCTCTGGAAACACCATATATTTT. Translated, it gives CASTPSGPSGNTIYF.

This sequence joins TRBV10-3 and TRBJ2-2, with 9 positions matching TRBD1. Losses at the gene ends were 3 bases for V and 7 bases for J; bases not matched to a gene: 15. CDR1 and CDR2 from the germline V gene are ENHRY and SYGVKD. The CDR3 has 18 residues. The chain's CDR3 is CAISDSPPGQGRGGELFF. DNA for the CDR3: TGTGCCATCAGTGATTCCCCCCCCGGACAGGGGCGGGGCGGGGAGCTGTTTTTT.

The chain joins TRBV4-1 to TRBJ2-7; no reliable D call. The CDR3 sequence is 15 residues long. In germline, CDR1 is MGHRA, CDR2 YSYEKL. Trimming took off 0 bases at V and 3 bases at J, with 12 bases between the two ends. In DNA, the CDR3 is TGCGCCAGCAGCCAAGATCGTGGTAGCTACTACGAGCAGTACTTC. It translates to CASSQDRGSYYEQYF.

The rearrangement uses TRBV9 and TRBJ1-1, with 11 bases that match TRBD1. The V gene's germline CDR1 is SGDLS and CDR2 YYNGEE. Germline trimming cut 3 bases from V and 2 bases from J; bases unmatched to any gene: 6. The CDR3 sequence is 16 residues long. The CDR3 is CASSAQRTGGNTEAFF. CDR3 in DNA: TGTGCCAGCAGCGCGCAAAGGACAGGGGGCAACACTGAAGCTTTCTTT.

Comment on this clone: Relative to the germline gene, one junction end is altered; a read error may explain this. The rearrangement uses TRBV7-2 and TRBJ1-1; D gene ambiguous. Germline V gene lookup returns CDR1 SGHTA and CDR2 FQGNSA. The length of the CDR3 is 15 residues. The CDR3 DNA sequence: TGTGCCAGCAGCTTATACGGAGCCTCGAACGCTGAAGCTTTCTTT. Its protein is CASSLYGASNAEAFF.

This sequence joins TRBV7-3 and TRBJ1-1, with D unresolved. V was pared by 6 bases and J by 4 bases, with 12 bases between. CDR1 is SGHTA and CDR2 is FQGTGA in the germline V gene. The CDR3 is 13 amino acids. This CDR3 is CASSYSEVTEAFF. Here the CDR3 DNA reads TGTGCCAGCAGTTACTCGGAAGTCACTGAAGCTTTCTTT.

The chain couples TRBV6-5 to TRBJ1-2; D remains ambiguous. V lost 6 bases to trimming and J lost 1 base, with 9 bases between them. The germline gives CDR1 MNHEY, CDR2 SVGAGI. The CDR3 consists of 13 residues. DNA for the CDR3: TGTGCCAGCAGGACGGACGTTAACTATGGCTACACCTTC. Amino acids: CASRTDVNYGYTF.

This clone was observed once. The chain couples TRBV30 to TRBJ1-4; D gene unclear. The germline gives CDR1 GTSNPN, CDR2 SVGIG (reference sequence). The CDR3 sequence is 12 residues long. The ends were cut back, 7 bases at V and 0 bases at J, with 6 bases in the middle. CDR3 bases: TGTGCCTCGGCAGCAACTAATGAAAAACTGTTTTTT. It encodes CASAATNEKLFF.

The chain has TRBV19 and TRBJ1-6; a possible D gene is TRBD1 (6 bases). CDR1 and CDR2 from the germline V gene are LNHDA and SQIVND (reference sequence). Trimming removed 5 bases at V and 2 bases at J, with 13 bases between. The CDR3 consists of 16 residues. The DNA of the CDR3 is TGTGCCAGTAGTTACACAGGGATCACCTATAATTCACCCCTCCACTTT. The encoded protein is CASSYTGITYNSPLHF.

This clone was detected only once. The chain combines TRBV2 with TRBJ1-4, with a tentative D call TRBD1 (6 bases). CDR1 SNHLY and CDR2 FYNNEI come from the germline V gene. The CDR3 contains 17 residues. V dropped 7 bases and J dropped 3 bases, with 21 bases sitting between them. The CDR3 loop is CASTDLANRASNEKLFF. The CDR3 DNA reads TGTGCCAGCACCGACCTAGCGAACAGGGCCTCTAATGAAAAACTGTTTTTT.